Presented here are 16 T cell receptor beta chains from one specimen sequenced in a study of metastatic and nonmetastatic thyroid tumors. All patients were treatment-naive before thyroid surgery. TCRdb re-clonotyped the PCR reads via MiXCR. The top ten clones hold around 14% of a sample with 18,000 or so clones, 25% to 35% of them seen once. Source material: tumor tissue. The origin of the receptors is a female donor with papillary thyroid cancer or a benign thyroid nodule (not recorded which). Some clones in this sample may be carry-over from other donors' samples.

The chain uses TRBV7-2 and TRBJ2-5; possible D gene TRBD1, 6 bases. Trimming shortened V by 0 bases and J by 5 bases, and 16 bases separated the two germline ends. The CDR3 has 16 amino acids. In germline, CDR1 is SGHTA, CDR2 FQGNSA. CDR3 nucleotides: TGTGCCAGCAGCTTAGCGACGGCAGGGGTATGGGAGACCCAGTACTTC. It specifies CASSLATAGVWETQYF.

The V gene is TRBV11-2, the J gene TRBJ1-1; 12 bases agree with TRBD1. Losses at the gene ends were 1 base for V and 3 bases for J; bases not matched to a gene: 6. The length of the CDR3 is 17 residues. Germline assignment: CDR1 SGHAT and CDR2 FQNNGV. CDR3 sequence reads: CASSLVSGTGGHTEAFF. The CDR3 coding sequence is TGTGCCAGCAGCTTAGTGTCGGGGACAGGGGGCCACACTGAAGCTTTCTTT.

This clone showed up many times. The genes are TRBV20-1 and TRBJ2-7, with D possibly matching TRBD2 (5 bases). V lost 0 bases, J lost 1 base, and 13 bases lay in between. CDR3 size: 15 residues. Per the germline V gene, CDR1 is DFQATT and CDR2 is SNEGSKA (reference sequence). This CDR3 reads CSARELGSKSYEQYF. The CDR3 DNA reads TGCAGTGCTAGAGAACTAGGCAGTAAATCCTACGAGCAGTACTTC.

There are a few counts of this clone. This chain joins TRBV5-1 and TRBJ2-3, with 8 bases matching TRBD1. The length of the CDR3 is 16 residues. The ends lost 4 bases at V and 2 bases at J; junction bases unmatched: 9. Germline V gene data show CDR1 as SGHRS and CDR2 as YFSETQ. CDR3 sequence reads: CASSRGTGLTTDTQYF. CDR3 nucleotide sequence: TGCGCCAGCAGCCGCGGGACAGGTCTTACCACAGATACGCAGTATTTT.

At least ten counts were recorded for this clone. The chain links TRBV20-1 to TRBJ2-3, with D uncertain. CDR3 length: 10 amino acids. V shed 4 bases and J shed 4 bases, with 3 bases lying between them. Germline CDR1 and CDR2: DFQATT and SNEGSKA (reference sequence). CDR3 amino acids: CSANADTQYF. DNA of the CDR3: TGCAGTGCTAATGCAGATACGCAGTATTTT.

This clone was counted at least ten times. The chain couples TRBV29-1 to TRBJ1-4, with D perhaps TRBD1 (5 bases). Per the germline V gene, CDR1 is SQVTM and CDR2 is ANQGSEA. CDR3 length equals 15 residues. The V end lost 6 bases, the J end lost 7 bases, and 21 bases lay between the germline ends. CDR3 region: CSVGAQGGGGEKLFF. The DNA of the CDR3 is TGCAGCGTCGGGGCCCAGGGTGGGGGAGGTGAAAAACTGTTTTTT. Supplemented by reference TRBV29-1 and TRBJ1-4, the full variable domain reads SAVISQKPSRDICQRGTSLTIQCQVDSQVTMMFWYRQQPGQSLTLIATANQGSEATYESGFVIDKFPISRPNLTFSTLTVSNMSPEDSSIYLCSVGAQGGGGEKLFFGSGTQLSVL.

This clone was picked up many times. V usage is TRBV7-2 and J usage is TRBJ1-5; D is perhaps TRBD1 (6 bases). Germline V gene sequence: CDR1 SGHTA, CDR2 FQGNSA. The CDR3 is made up of 15 amino acids. V dropped 4 bases and J dropped 0 bases, with 10 bases sitting between them. CDR3 loop: CASSSGQYSNQPQHF. The CDR3 nucleotides read TGTGCCAGCAGCTCTGGACAGTATAGCAATCAGCCCCAGCATTTT.

This clone is categorized as medium-sized. This chain links TRBV27 with TRBJ2-5; 10 nucleotides agree with TRBD2. The CDR3 runs to 15 residues. Germline V gene sequence: CDR1 MNHEY, CDR2 SMNVEV (reference sequence). After removal of 4 bases from V and 4 bases from J, the junction contained 6 bases not matched to a gene. CDR3 sequence reads: CASSSSGSAAETQYF. DNA for the CDR3: TGTGCCAGCAGTTCTAGCGGGAGCGCGGCAGAGACCCAGTACTTC.

This clone was recorded once. The rearrangement links TRBV11-2 to TRBJ2-7, with 10 nucleotides matching TRBD2. Per the germline V gene, CDR1 is SGHAT and CDR2 is FQNNGV. The ends lost 1 base at V and 2 bases at J; junction bases unmatched: 2. This CDR3 spans 15 amino acids. The chain's CDR3 is CASSLVLAGAYEQYF. CDR3 nucleotides: TGTGCCAGCAGCTTAGTCCTAGCGGGAGCCTACGAGCAGTACTTC.

The chain's CDR3 is CASSLPGTVYGYTF. The CDR3 coding sequence is TGCGCCAGCAGCTTGCCAGGGACGGTGTATGGCTACACCTTC. V gene TRBV5-1 combines with J gene TRBJ1-2; TRBD1 is a possible D gene (5 bases). Per the germline V gene, CDR1 is SGHRS and CDR2 is YFSETQ. Deletions cut 1 base from V and 5 bases from J, with 12 bases between. CDR3 length: 14 amino acids.

By sample share, this clone is medium-sized. This chain links TRBV20-1 with TRBJ2-7; possible D gene TRBD2, 6 bases. Deletions cut 5 bases from V and 3 bases from J, with 20 bases between. Germline V CDR1 and CDR2: DFQATT, SNEGSKA (reference sequence). This CDR3 is 15 amino acids long. The CDR3 DNA follows: TGCAGTGCTCCACGCGCGGGGCGAGACAACTACGAGCAGTACTTC. This translates into CSAPRAGRDNYEQYF.

This clone is judged medium-sized. The chain joins TRBV20-1 to TRBJ2-7; D is uncertain. This CDR3 contains 15 residues. CDR1 DFQATT and CDR2 SNEGSKA come from the germline V gene (reference sequence). Deletions cut 0 bases from V and 0 bases from J, with 12 bases between. This chain's CDR3 is CSAREVGSLSYEQYF. In DNA, the CDR3 is TGCAGTGCTAGAGAGGTCGGCAGCCTCTCCTACGAGCAGTACTTC.

This clone was detected a few times. V usage is TRBV12-3 or TRBV12-4 and J usage is TRBJ1-1; D is ambiguous. The CDR3 loop spans 13 amino acids. Trimming cost V 5 bases and J 0 bases, with 7 bases left between them. The chain's CDR3 is CASSRTVNTEAFF. The CDR3 DNA sequence: TGTGCCAGCAGTCGGACGGTGAACACTGAAGCTTTCTTT.

Within the sample, this clone is medium-sized. The rearrangement uses TRBV20-1 and TRBJ2-2; D unclear. V lost 3 bases and J 4 bases, leaving 9 bases between the germline ends. Per the germline V gene, CDR1 is DFQATT and CDR2 is SNEGSKA (reference sequence). This CDR3 is built from 13 residues. The CDR3 coding sequence is TGCAGTGCTAGTTCCACTGGCACCGGGGAGCTGTTTTTT. Its translation is CSASSTGTGELFF.

The chain recombines TRBV5-1 with TRBJ2-7, with D possibly TRBD1 on 6 matching bases. The V and J ends lost 4 bases and 3 bases respectively, with 23 bases between them. CDR3 length: 17 residues. Germline V lookup: CDR1 SGHRS, CDR2 YFSETQ. The CDR3 DNA is TGCGCCAGCAGCCAACCCTCACGGGACACTTACCTCTACGAGCAGTACTTC. This sequence encodes CASSQPSRDTYLYEQYF.

The chain has TRBV5-1 and TRBJ2-1, with D unresolved. CDR3 length: 16 amino acids. Trimming removed 5 bases at V and 2 bases at J, with 17 bases between. Germline V CDR1 and CDR2: SGHRS, YFSETQ. The CDR3 region is CASSPLPGVAYNEQFF. For the CDR3, the DNA is TGCGCCAGCAGTCCCCTCCCGGGTGTGGCCTACAATGAGCAGTTCTTC.